The next 20 T cell receptor beta chains were all read from a single sample in a study of T cells in Graves' hyperthyroidism and ophthalmopathy. Authors of the study amplified TCR beta CDR3 regions from RNA transcripts. A first-round RT-PCR of the TCR CDR3 used the HTBI primer set. TCRdb reprocessed the multiplex PCR reads with MiXCR, giving one entry per CDR3 protein. The sample lists about 500,000 distinct CDR3 sequences, about a sixth seen once, with 15% to 20% in the top ten. Sequenced input: blood. Receptors originate from a woman aged 18 to 35 with Graves' hyperthyroidism.

This clonotype has a handful of counts. A much more abundant neighbour one base away suggests this may be a read error. This rearrangement joins TRBV12-3 or TRBV12-4 to TRBJ2-7; D call uncertain. The CDR3 runs to 14 residues. This CDR3 reads CASSLTDSSCEQYF. CDR3 nucleotides: TGTGCCAGCAGTCTAACGGATAGCTCCTGCGAGCAGTACTTC.

The V gene is TRBV4-1, the J gene TRBJ2-7; unclear D gene. The germline V gene has CDR1 MGHRA and CDR2 YSYEKL. The CDR3 runs 13 residues. Trimming removed 0 bases from V and 4 bases from J, with 7 bases in between. The CDR3 coding sequence is TGCGCCAGCAGCCAAGACCCCCATTACGAGCAGTACTTC. It encodes CASSQDPHYEQYF.

This clonotype came up a few times. CDR3 residues: CASSLSFYNEQFF. In DNA form, the CDR3 reads TGTGCCAGCAGTTTATCTTTCTACAATGAGCAGTTCTTC. V gene TRBV6-2 or TRBV6-3 combines with J gene TRBJ2-1; D gene ambiguous. Germline CDR1 is MNHEY and CDR2 is SVGEGT. V lost 4 bases to trimming and J lost 3 bases, with 7 bases between them. The CDR3 runs 13 residues.

The table lists this clonotype with a few counts. A much larger clone is a single base away; this may be a read error. This rearrangement joins TRBV3-1 to TRBJ1-6; D not resolved. The CDR3 totals 14 residues. The germline CDR1 and CDR2 sequences are LGHDT and YNNKEL (reference sequence). Trimming stripped 1 base from V and 2 bases from J, with 3 bases between. The CDR3 coding sequence is TGTGCCAGCAGCCAAGGGACCTATAATTCACCCCTCCACTTT. It codes for CASSQGTYNSPLHF.

This clonotype was found a few times. The chain is built from TRBV5-4 and TRBJ2-7; the D call may be TRBD1 or TRBD2 (5 bases each). The germline V gene has CDR1 SGHNT and CDR2 YYREEE (reference sequence). The CDR3 sequence is 17 residues long. Trimming took 3 bases from V and 5 from J, leaving 24 bases between them. DNA for the CDR3: TGTGCCAGCAGCTGGAAAACCGGGACCCGAACGTTCCACGAGCAGTACTTC. Amino acid sequence: CASSWKTGTRTFHEQYF. Based on the CDR3 plus reference TRBV5-4 and TRBJ2-7, the full variable domain is ETGVTQSPTHLIKTRGQQVTLRCSSQSGHNTVSWYQQALGQGPQFIFQYYREEENGRGNFPPRFSGLQFPNYSSELNVNALELDDSALYLCASSWKTGTRTFHEQYFGPGTRLTVT.

Concerning this clonotype: A much larger clone lies a single base off, so this may be a read error. This chain joins TRBV29-1 and TRBJ1-1; D remains ambiguous. CDR3 length: 12 residues. Germline assignment: CDR1 SQVTM and CDR2 ANQGSEA. The CDR3 loop is CSVATGNTVAFF. As DNA, the CDR3 is TGCAGCGTTGCAACTGGGAACACTGTAGCTTTCTTT.

In its sample, this clonotype was seen many times. V gene TRBV12-3 or TRBV12-4 combines with J gene TRBJ2-1; 14 positions match TRBD2. The length of the CDR3 is 15 residues. The V segment lost 5 bases and the J segment 8 bases; nucleotides outside the gene matches: 5. The CDR3 spells CASSPGLAGGDEQFF. The DNA of the CDR3 is TGTGCCAGCAGTCCAGGACTAGCGGGAGGAGATGAGCAGTTCTTC.

Many counts were recorded for this clonotype. V and J are TRBV20-1 and TRBJ1-4; D is ambiguous. Germline V lookup: CDR1 DFQATT, CDR2 SNEGSKA (reference sequence). With 3 bases removed from V and 0 bases from J, the gap between germline ends came to 14 bases. This CDR3 is 16 amino acids long. DNA of the CDR3: TGCAGTGCTAGTCGGGAGGCATGGGCAACTAATGAAAAACTGTTTTTT. Its translation is CSASREAWATNEKLFF.

This chain links TRBV7-9 with TRBJ2-1; the match to TRBD2 covers 16 bases. The V gene end was trimmed by 5 bases and the J gene end by 1 base; junction bases not matched to a gene: 5. The CDR3 loop spans 18 amino acids. CDR1 is SEHNR and CDR2 is FQNEAQ in the germline V gene (reference sequence). The DNA of the CDR3 is TGTGCCAGCAGCCCCGGGACTAGCGGGAGGGCTTCCTACAATGAGCAGTTCTTC. Protein: CASSPGTSGRASYNEQFF.

V is TRBV19 and J is TRBJ2-7, with TRBD2 as a possible D gene (7 bases). Germline values: CDR1 LNHDA, CDR2 SQIVND (reference sequence). CDR3 length: 15 residues. V lost 3 bases and J lost 3, with 15 bases in between. The chain's CDR3 is CASSMGGAGIYEQYF. The CDR3 DNA reads TGTGCCAGTAGTATGGGGGGGGCTGGCATCTACGAGCAGTACTTC.

The chain has TRBV6-2 or TRBV6-3 and TRBJ2-1; a weak D match, TRBD2 (6 bases). The V end was cut by 6 bases, the J end by 10 bases, with 16 bases between. This CDR3 contains 13 residues. CDR1 and CDR2 from the germline V gene are MNHEY and SVGEGT. The CDR3 region is CASSPGAGREQFF. As DNA, the CDR3 is TGTGCCAGCAGCCCCGGGGCGGGGAGAGAGCAGTTCTTC.

This clonotype was seen repeatedly, ten times or more. The chain employs TRBV7-9 and TRBJ2-7; 11 bases align to TRBD2. Germline trimming cut 5 bases from V and 6 bases from J; bases unmatched to any gene: 9. CDR1 SEHNR and CDR2 FQNEAQ come from the germline V gene (reference sequence). The CDR3 is made up of 15 amino acids. CDR3 sequence: CASSAIAGGQAEQYF. DNA for the CDR3: TGTGCCAGCAGCGCCATAGCGGGAGGGCAGGCCGAGCAGTACTTC.

The chain uses TRBV7-2 and TRBJ1-5, with a tentative D call TRBD1 (5 bases). The CDR3 sequence is 15 residues long. Germline V gives CDR1 SGHTA, CDR2 FQGNSA. V lost 1 base and J 6 bases, leaving 13 bases between the germline ends. The CDR3 region has the DNA TGTGCCAGCAGCTTAGAATCGGGGGAGGGTCAGCCCCAGCATTTT. Its translation: CASSLESGEGQPQHF.

This clonotype was observed many times. The chain links TRBV7-8 to TRBJ2-3; 9 bases match TRBD1. Unmatched junction bases numbered 5, after V lost 3 bases and J lost 7 bases. There are 14 residues in the CDR3. The germline gives CDR1 SGHVS, CDR2 FQNEAQ. Written as DNA, the CDR3 is TGTGCCAGCAGCTTCGCCGGACAGGGGTATACGCAGTATTTT. Amino acids: CASSFAGQGYTQYF.

This clonotype was seen only a few times. As DNA, the CDR3 is TGTGCCAGTAGTATCACAGCGAGCACAGATACGCAGTATTTT. This translates into CASSITASTDTQYF. This chain connects TRBV19 to TRBJ2-3; no clear D gene. The germline V gene has CDR1 LNHDA and CDR2 SQIVND (reference sequence). CDR3 length equals 14 residues. The V end lost 3 bases, the J end lost 0 bases, and 7 bases lay between the germline ends.

This clonotype came up a few times. This chain joins TRBV6-6 and TRBJ2-1; D unclear. Trimming took 0 bases from V and 7 from J, leaving 7 bases between them. Germline V gene lookup returns CDR1 MNHNY and CDR2 SVGAGI (reference sequence). The CDR3 contains 13 residues. The CDR3: CASSYSLGNEQFF. The CDR3 DNA is TGTGCCAGCAGTTACTCCCTCGGGAATGAGCAGTTCTTC.

The chain joins TRBV9 to TRBJ2-2; 7 nucleotides line up with TRBD2. The CDR3 sequence is 19 residues long. Trimming at V came to 0 bases and at J to 6 bases, leaving 17 bases not matched to a gene. The germline V gene encodes CDR1 SGDLS and CDR2 YYNGEE. The CDR3 region is CASSVGPTRRGSGAGELFF. The CDR3 DNA follows: TGTGCCAGCAGCGTAGGACCCACCCGTCGCGGGAGTGGAGCCGGGGAGCTGTTTTTT. The variable domain in full, completed from reference TRBV9 and TRBJ2-2, reads DSGVTQTPKHLITATGQRVTLRCSPRSGDLSVYWYQQSLDQGLQFLIQYYNGEERAKGNILERFSAQQFPDLHSELNLSSLELGDSALYFCASSVGPTRRGSGAGELFFGEGSRLTVL.

This clonotype occurred many times. The chain recombines TRBV10-1 with TRBJ2-7; maybe TRBD2 (5 bases). The ends were cut back, 3 bases at V and 4 bases at J, with 10 bases in the middle. There are 13 residues in the CDR3. The germline gives CDR1 WNHNN, CDR2 SYGVQD (reference sequence). CDR3: CASSDQTKYEQYF. DNA of the CDR3: TGCGCCAGCAGTGACCAGACTAAGTACGAGCAGTACTTC.

This clonotype was observed a handful of times. The rearrangement joins TRBV15 to TRBJ1-4, with 8 nucleotides matching TRBD1. V gave up 5 bases and J gave up 5 bases; unmatched junction bases: 10. The CDR3 runs to 16 residues. Germline CDR1 and CDR2: LNHNV and YYDKDF (reference sequence). The CDR3 protein is CATSGYMTGENEKLFF. As DNA, the CDR3 is TGTGCCACCAGCGGTTACATGACAGGGGAGAATGAAAAACTGTTTTTT.

This clonotype was seen at least ten times. This sequence joins TRBV27 and TRBJ2-3, with no clear D. Between the trimmed V and J ends, which lost 5 bases and 0 bases, there was a span of 12 bases. The CDR3 covers 15 residues. The germline CDR1 and CDR2 sequences are MNHEY and SMNVEV (reference sequence). The CDR3 here is CASSPQASSTDTQYF. DNA of the CDR3: TGTGCCAGCAGTCCCCAGGCTTCTAGCACAGATACGCAGTATTTT.